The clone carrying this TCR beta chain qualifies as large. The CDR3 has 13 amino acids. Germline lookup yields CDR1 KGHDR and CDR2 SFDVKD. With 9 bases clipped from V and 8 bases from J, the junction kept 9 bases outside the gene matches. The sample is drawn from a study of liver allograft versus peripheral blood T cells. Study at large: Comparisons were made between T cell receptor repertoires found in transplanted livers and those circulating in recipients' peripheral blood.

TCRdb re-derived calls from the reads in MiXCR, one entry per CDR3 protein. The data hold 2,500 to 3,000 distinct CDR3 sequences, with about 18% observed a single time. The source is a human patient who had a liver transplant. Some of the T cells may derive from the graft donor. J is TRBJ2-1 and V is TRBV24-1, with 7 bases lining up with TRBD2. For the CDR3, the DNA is TGTGCCACCCGGACTAGAAGGGGCGATGAGCAGTTCTTC. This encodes CATRTRRGDEQFF.